Below, 7 T cell receptor beta chains from the same sample are listed, as sequenced in a study of blood T cell repertoires in COVID-19. The assay was immunoSEQ multiplex PCR, and TCRdb's table has in-frame clones only and misses some. The sample contains 100,000 or so clones, just under 95% of which appear only once. The material sequenced was peripheral blood. The receptors come from a man in his sixties or seventies with acute or convalescent COVID-19.

This chain joins TRBV6-1 and TRBJ1-2; a possible D gene is TRBD1 (6 bases). This CDR3 spans 15 amino acids. The germline V and J ends were trimmed by 1 base and 8 bases, with 17 bases remaining between them. Per germline, CDR1 MNHNS and CDR2 SASEGT. CDR3 DNA: TGTGCCAGCAGTGAAGAAGATTCAGGGGAATGGGGCTACACCTTC. It is translated as CASSEEDSGEWGYTF.

V usage is TRBV7-9 and J usage is TRBJ2-5; 11 bases align to TRBD2. The CDR3 loop spans 16 amino acids. Germline V CDR1 and CDR2: SEHNR, FQNEAQ (reference sequence). Trimming took 1 base from V and 4 from J; bases not matched to a gene: 5. The CDR3 bases are TGTGCCAGCAGCTTAGGTTACCTAGCGGGGGGAGAGACCCAGTACTTC. As protein: CASSLGYLAGGETQYF.

V usage is TRBV4-1 and J usage is TRBJ1-2; 9 nucleotides align to TRBD1. Trimming at V came to 3 bases and at J to 5 bases, leaving 7 bases not matched to a gene. The CDR3 sequence is 15 residues long. Germline CDR1 reads MGHRA; CDR2 reads YSYEKL. Written as DNA, the CDR3 is TGCGCCAGCAGCCACCTGACAGGGGGTGGTTATGGCTACACCTTC. Translating gives CASSHLTGGGYGYTF.

The chain carries TRBV20-1 and TRBJ2-3, with D perhaps matching TRBD2 (6 bases). The CDR3 runs 15 residues. V shed 3 bases and J shed 4 bases, with 17 bases lying between them. In germline, CDR1 is DFQATT, CDR2 SNEGSKA (reference sequence). CDR3 nucleotides: TGCAGTGCTAGTCTCCCCGGGAGAAGGCCAGATACGCAGTATTTT. It encodes CSASLPGRRPDTQYF.

This clone has a single count. The chain couples TRBV24-1 to TRBJ1-4; a possible D gene is TRBD1 (6 bases). Germline V CDR1 and CDR2: KGHDR, SFDVKD. The CDR3 is 15 residues long. Trimming pared 2 bases from V and 8 bases from J, leaving 14 bases between. DNA of the CDR3: TGTGCCACCAGTGATTCCGACAGGCTAGGGGAAAAACTGTTTTTT. This sequence encodes CATSDSDRLGEKLFF.

This rearrangement joins TRBV27 to TRBJ2-1, with 9 bases fitting TRBD2. This CDR3 comprises 16 residues. Germline values: CDR1 MNHEY, CDR2 SMNVEV (reference sequence). V shed 6 bases and J 1 base; nucleotides not matched to a gene: 7. This chain's CDR3 is CASRDSGSRSYNEQFF. In nucleotides, the CDR3 is TGTGCCAGCAGGGATAGCGGGAGTAGATCCTACAATGAGCAGTTCTTC.

This clone was observed once. J is TRBJ1-2 and V is TRBV29-1; a possible D gene is TRBD1 (6 bases). The V gene's germline CDR1 is SQVTM and CDR2 ANQGSEA. Deletions cut 6 bases from V and 6 bases from J, with 11 bases between. The CDR3 extends over 11 amino acids. The CDR3 is CSVRGLDGYTF. The CDR3 nucleotides read TGCAGCGTCAGGGGCCTGGATGGCTACACCTTC.